A selection of T cell receptor beta chains follows, all from one sample in a study of T cell responses to AZD1222 COVID-19 vaccine. Here immunoSEQ multiplex PCR was the method, and the copy in TCRdb shows in-frame clones only, minus some. Here the sample spans 90,000 to 120,000 clones, about 88% being singletons. The material was peripheral blood, obtained on day 0 of AZD1222 vaccination. These receptors came from an adult in good health. Both conserved end residues are part of each CDR3. The order of the fields is D gene, J gene, clone size, V gene, CDR3 DNA, CDR3 protein. D genes are given only for firm matches. Some rows have no size entry. The others give once, few or many, or a class for an expanded clone.

>-|TRBJ2-3|-|TRBV19
TGTGCCAGTTCGAGCCCGGGGGAATCCACAGATACGCAGTATTTT
CASSSPGESTDTQYF
>-|TRBJ1-4|-|TRBV12-3/TRBV12-4
TGTGCCAGCAGTTTAGGGGGGTTGAAACTGTTTTTT
CASSLGGLKLFF
>-|TRBJ2-3|-|TRBV9
TGTGCCAGCAGCGCGCGGGGGCCGAGCACAGATACGCAGTATTTT
CASSARGPSTDTQYF
>-|TRBJ1-2|-|TRBV12-3/TRBV12-4
TGTGCCAGCAGTTCGGGGGACTATGGCTACACCTTC
CASSSGDYGYTF
>-|TRBJ1-4|once|TRBV3-1/TRBV3-2
TGTGCCAGCAGCCAAGATTTTCCGGGTCGGAATGAAAAACTGTTTTTT
CASSQDFPGRNEKLFF
>-|TRBJ2-2|-|TRBV7-9
TGTGCCAGCAGCTTACTGAAGGGTAGAGCCGGGGAGCTGTTTTTT
CASSLLKGRAGELFF
>TRBD1|TRBJ2-7|-|TRBV30
TGTGCCCATCGAGGACAGGGACACCTCGAGCAGTACTTC
CAHRGQGHLEQYF
>-|TRBJ2-2|-|TRBV6-1
TGTGCCAGCAGTGAAGCAGGAGCTGGGGGCCGGGGCACCGGGGAGCTGTTTTTT
CASSEAGAGGRGTGELFF
>-|TRBJ2-1|once|TRBV11-2
TGTGCCAGCAGCTCCGCAAAGATGGGGAAGGAGCAGTTCTTC
CASSSAKMGKEQFF
>TRBD1|TRBJ2-7|-|TRBV4-1
TGCGCCAGCAGCCTACGTCCTCAGGGGGAAAGCTCCTACGAGCAGTACTTC
CASSLRPQGESSYEQYF
>-|TRBJ1-1|-|TRBV18
TGTGCCAGCTCACCGGGCAGGGCGAACACTGAAGCTTTCTTT
CASSPGRANTEAFF
>-|TRBJ2-1|-|TRBV25-1
TGTGCCAGCAGTGACAGGCCCGGGGTCATCTACAATGAGCAGTTCTTC
CASSDRPGVIYNEQFF
>-|TRBJ2-7|-|TRBV3-1/TRBV3-2
TGTGCCAGCAGCCAGTGGGGGCCCTCCTACGAGCAGTACTTC
CASSQWGPSYEQYF
>-|TRBJ1-2|few|TRBV10-3
TGTGCCATCAGGGACAATTCCCTGGATGGCTACACCTTC
CAIRDNSLDGYTF
>-|TRBJ2-2|-|TRBV29-1
TGCAGCTCGACAGCTAACACCGGGGAGCTGTTTTTT
CSSTANTGELFF
>-|TRBJ2-1|few|TRBV7-9
TGTGCCAGCAGCTCCGGGATAAGCTCCTACAATGAGCAGTTCTTC
CASSSGISSYNEQFF
>-|TRBJ1-3|-|TRBV15
TGTGCCACCAGCAGAGATGGGCAGACGGGAAACACCATATATTTT
CATSRDGQTGNTIYF
>-|TRBJ2-5|-|TRBV27
TGTGCCAGCAGTTCCCAAGAGACCCAGTACTTC
CASSSQETQYF
>TRBD1|TRBJ2-1|-|TRBV10-3
TGTGCCATAACGGGACAGGAATACAATGAGCAGTTCTTC
CAITGQEYNEQFF
>-|TRBJ2-3|-|TRBV11-3
TGTGCCAGCAGCTTAGATAGGTGGGGGGCAACAGATACGCAGTATTTT
CASSLDRWGATDTQYF
>TRBD1|TRBJ2-5|once|TRBV4-1
TGCGCCAGCAGCCAAGGACAGGGGGCGTGGGAGACCCAGTACTTC
CASSQGQGAWETQYF
>TRBD2|TRBJ2-2|-|TRBV7-2
TGTGCCAGCAGCTACCGGACTAGCGGGGATAATTATTTCTCCGGGGAGCTGTTTTTT
CASSYRTSGDNYFSGELFF
>-|TRBJ1-2|few|TRBV6-5
TGTGCCAGCAGTCGTGGACAACTTCTAGCTGGCTACACCTTC
CASSRGQLLAGYTF
>TRBD2|TRBJ2-2|-|TRBV11-2
TGTGCCAGCAGCCCTCCTAGCGGGGGGCGGCGGACCGGGGAGCTGTTTTTT
CASSPPSGGRRTGELFF
>TRBD1|TRBJ2-5|-|TRBV5-1
TGCGCCAGCAGCTGGGGACAGGGGGCAGGGGAGACCCAGTACTTC
CASSWGQGAGETQYF
>-|TRBJ2-7|-|TRBV6-1
TGTGCCAGCAGTGAATTCTCGGGCAGTGATTTCAGCGAGCAGTACTTC
CASSEFSGSDFSEQYF
>-|TRBJ1-1|-|TRBV12-3/TRBV12-4
TGTGCCAGCAGTTTTGGGTTGAACACTGAAGCTTTCTTT
CASSFGLNTEAFF
>-|TRBJ1-1|-|TRBV11-2
TGTGCCAGCAGCTTAGTCGGGGGAGGGACTGAAGCTTTCTTT
CASSLVGGGTEAFF
>-|TRBJ2-1|once|TRBV2
TGTGCCAGCAGTGTACGGGAAGACAATGAGCAGTTCTTC
CASSVREDNEQFF